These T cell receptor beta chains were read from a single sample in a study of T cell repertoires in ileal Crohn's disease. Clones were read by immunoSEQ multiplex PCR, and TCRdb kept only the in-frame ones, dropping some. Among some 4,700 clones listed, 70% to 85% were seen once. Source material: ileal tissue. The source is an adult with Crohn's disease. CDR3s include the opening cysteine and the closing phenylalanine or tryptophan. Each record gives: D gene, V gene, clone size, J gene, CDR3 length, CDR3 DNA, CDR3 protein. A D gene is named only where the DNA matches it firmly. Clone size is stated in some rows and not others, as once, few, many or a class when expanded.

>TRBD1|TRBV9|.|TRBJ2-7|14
TGTGCCAGCAGCCCGGGACAGGCACCAAAAGAGCAGTACTTC
CASSPGQAPKEQYF
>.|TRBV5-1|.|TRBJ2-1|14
TGCGCCAGCAGCTTGGGACAGGCCTACAATGAGCAGTTCTTC
CASSLGQAYNEQFF
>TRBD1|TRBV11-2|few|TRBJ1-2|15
TGTGCCAGCAGCACAAGGACAGGGGGCTGGGAGGGCTACACCTTC
CASSTRTGGWEGYTF
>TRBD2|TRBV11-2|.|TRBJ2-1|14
TGTGCCAGCAGCACAACTAGCGGGGGAAATGAGCAGTTCTTC
CASSTTSGGNEQFF
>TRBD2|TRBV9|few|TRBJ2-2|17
TGTGCCAGCAGCCCCCCCGGACTAGCGGGAGTAAAGGGGGAGCTGTTTTTT
CASSPPGLAGVKGELFF
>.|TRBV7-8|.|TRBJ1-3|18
TGTGCCAGCAGCTTAGCGCAGGGAGCCAGGGCTAACGGAAACACCATATATTTT
CASSLAQGARANGNTIYF
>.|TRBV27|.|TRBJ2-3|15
TGTGCCAGCAGCAAGCAGGGACCTAGCACAGATACGCAGTATTTT
CASSKQGPSTDTQYF
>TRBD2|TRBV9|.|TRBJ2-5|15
TGTGCCAGCACCCTAAGCGGGAGGGAACATGAGACCCAGTACTTC
CASTLSGREHETQYF
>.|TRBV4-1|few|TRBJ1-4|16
TGCGCCAGCAGCCAGGAAAAGTTGCGAACTAATGAAAAACTGTTTTTT
CASSQEKLRTNEKLFF
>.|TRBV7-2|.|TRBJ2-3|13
TGTGCCAGCAGCTTAGACGGGATACATACGCAGTATTTT
CASSLDGIHTQYF